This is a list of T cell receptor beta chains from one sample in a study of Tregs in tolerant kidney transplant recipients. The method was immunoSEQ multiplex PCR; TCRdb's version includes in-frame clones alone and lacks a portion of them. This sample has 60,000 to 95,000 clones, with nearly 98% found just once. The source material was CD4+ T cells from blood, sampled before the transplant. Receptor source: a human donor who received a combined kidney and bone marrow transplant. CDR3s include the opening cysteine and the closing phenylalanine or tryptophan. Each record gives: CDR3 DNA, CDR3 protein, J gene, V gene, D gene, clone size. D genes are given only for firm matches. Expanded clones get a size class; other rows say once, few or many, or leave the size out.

CDR3nt: TGCGCCAGCAGCCAAGATGGCAGGTTCTATGGCTACACCTTC
CDR3aa: CASSQDGRFYGYTF
j_gene: TRBJ1-2
v_gene: TRBV4-1
d_gene: NA
abundance: NA

CDR3nt: TGTGCCAGCAGCCCATCTGGGGGACAGGGGGTAGGCACGCAGTATTTT
CDR3aa: CASSPSGGQGVGTQYF
j_gene: TRBJ2-3
v_gene: TRBV9
d_gene: TRBD1
abundance: NA

CDR3nt: TGTGCCAGCAGTTTTTTAGCGGGAGGGCCCGGTCACAATGAGCAGTTCTTC
CDR3aa: CASSFLAGGPGHNEQFF
j_gene: TRBJ2-1
v_gene: TRBV28
d_gene: TRBD2
abundance: NA

CDR3nt: TGTGCCAGCAACAATCGCCCGGGACTAGCGGCCATTACTCATGAGCAGTTCTTC
CDR3aa: CASNNRPGLAAITHEQFF
j_gene: TRBJ2-1
v_gene: TRBV14
d_gene: TRBD2
abundance: NA

CDR3nt: TGTGCCAGCAGCTTGGCTGGGGCCCCACCCTACGAGCAGTACTTC
CDR3aa: CASSLAGAPPYEQYF
j_gene: TRBJ2-7
v_gene: TRBV5-4
d_gene: NA
abundance: NA

CDR3nt: TGTGCCAGCAGCTTAGGTAGCGGGATAGTCGATGAGCAGTTCTTC
CDR3aa: CASSLGSGIVDEQFF
j_gene: TRBJ2-1
v_gene: TRBV7-9
d_gene: TRBD2
abundance: few

CDR3nt: TGCGCCAGCAGCTTGGAGGGGGACGGGGAGACCCAGTACTTC
CDR3aa: CASSLEGDGETQYF
j_gene: TRBJ2-5
v_gene: TRBV5-1
d_gene: NA
abundance: NA

CDR3nt: TGTGCCAGCAGTCGTACAGGGGTAGTAGACACTGAAGCTTTCTTT
CDR3aa: CASSRTGVVDTEAFF
j_gene: TRBJ1-1
v_gene: TRBV27
d_gene: TRBD1
abundance: NA

CDR3nt: TGTGCCAGCAGTGAAGCCAGGGTTGGGGGCTACACCTTC
CDR3aa: CASSEARVGGYTF
j_gene: TRBJ1-2
v_gene: TRBV6-1
d_gene: NA
abundance: NA

CDR3nt: TGTGCCAGCAGCTTAGGGGGGACAGTTTTCCAGTACTTC
CDR3aa: CASSLGGTVFQYF
j_gene: TRBJ2-5
v_gene: TRBV7-8
d_gene: TRBD1
abundance: NA

CDR3nt: TGTGCCAGCAGCTTGGTAGACAGGTCATCCACTGAAGCTTTCTTT
CDR3aa: CASSLVDRSSTEAFF
j_gene: TRBJ1-1
v_gene: TRBV5-6
d_gene: NA
abundance: NA

CDR3nt: TGTGCCATCAGTGACCTTGGGACTAGCGGGGCCCACAATGAGCAGTTCTTC
CDR3aa: CAISDLGTSGAHNEQFF
j_gene: TRBJ2-1
v_gene: TRBV10-3
d_gene: TRBD2
abundance: NA

CDR3nt: TGTGCCAGCAGCCTAGCGGGAGGCGTCCAAGAGACCCAGTACTTC
CDR3aa: CASSLAGGVQETQYF
j_gene: TRBJ2-5
v_gene: TRBV2
d_gene: TRBD2
abundance: NA

CDR3nt: TGTGCCAGCTCGGGAGGGGATAATGAAAAACTGTTTTTT
CDR3aa: CASSGGDNEKLFF
j_gene: TRBJ1-4
v_gene: TRBV18
d_gene: NA
abundance: NA

CDR3nt: TGTGCCAGCAGCTTTTGGGGGACAGGGTACGAGACCCAGTACTTC
CDR3aa: CASSFWGTGYETQYF
j_gene: TRBJ2-5
v_gene: TRBV7-6
d_gene: TRBD1
abundance: NA

CDR3nt: TGCAGCGTTGAAGTGACAGGCCAAAACATTCAGTACTTC
CDR3aa: CSVEVTGQNIQYF
j_gene: TRBJ2-4
v_gene: TRBV29-1
d_gene: NA
abundance: NA

CDR3nt: TGCGCCAGCAGCATCCGCTCTAGCGGGGGGATTCCAGATACGCAGTATTTT
CDR3aa: CASSIRSSGGIPDTQYF
j_gene: TRBJ2-3
v_gene: TRBV5-1
d_gene: TRBD2
abundance: NA

CDR3nt: TGTGCCAGCAGCATAAACGGGGGTGACACCGGGGAGCTGTTTTTT
CDR3aa: CASSINGGDTGELFF
j_gene: TRBJ2-2
v_gene: TRBV7-2
d_gene: NA
abundance: NA

CDR3nt: TGTGCCAGTAGTATAGATCGGGTCAATGGCTACACCTTC
CDR3aa: CASSIDRVNGYTF
j_gene: TRBJ1-2
v_gene: TRBV19
d_gene: NA
abundance: NA

CDR3nt: TGTGCCAGCAGCTTAGCCTACTCCGGAAACACCATATATTTT
CDR3aa: CASSLAYSGNTIYF
j_gene: TRBJ1-3
v_gene: TRBV13
d_gene: NA
abundance: NA

CDR3nt: TGCGCCAGCAGCTTGGCGGTCGGGAGCTCCTACGAGCAGTACTTC
CDR3aa: CASSLAVGSSYEQYF
j_gene: TRBJ2-7
v_gene: TRBV5-1
d_gene: NA
abundance: NA

CDR3nt: TGTGCCAGCAGCCTCTGGACAGGAGCAGGAAACACCATATATTTT
CDR3aa: CASSLWTGAGNTIYF
j_gene: TRBJ1-3
v_gene: TRBV5-4
d_gene: TRBD1
abundance: NA

CDR3nt: TGTGCCAGTAGTTCTTATAGTTATGGCTACACCTTC
CDR3aa: CASSSYSYGYTF
j_gene: TRBJ1-2
v_gene: TRBV19
d_gene: NA
abundance: NA

CDR3nt: TGTGCCAGCAGTTACCCACAGGGGCAAGAGACCCAGTACTTC
CDR3aa: CASSYPQGQETQYF
j_gene: TRBJ2-5
v_gene: TRBV6-6
d_gene: TRBD1
abundance: NA

CDR3nt: TGTGCCAGCAGTCAGAAGGATACGCAGTATTTT
CDR3aa: CASSQKDTQYF
j_gene: TRBJ2-3
v_gene: TRBV7-2
d_gene: NA
abundance: NA

CDR3nt: TGTGCCAGCAGTGAACTGGGGGCAAACACTGAAGCTTTCTTT
CDR3aa: CASSELGANTEAFF
j_gene: TRBJ1-1
v_gene: TRBV6-1
d_gene: NA
abundance: NA

CDR3nt: TGTGCCAGCAGCCCCCGGGACATTAATGAAAAACTGTTTTTT
CDR3aa: CASSPRDINEKLFF
j_gene: TRBJ1-4
v_gene: TRBV9
d_gene: NA
abundance: NA

CDR3nt: TGTGCCAGCAGCTCCCTCAGGGTGGCTAACTATGGCTACACCTTC
CDR3aa: CASSSLRVANYGYTF
j_gene: TRBJ1-2
v_gene: TRBV7-2
d_gene: NA
abundance: NA

CDR3nt: TGTGCCAGCAGTGAAAGGGGGCCTAATGAAAAACTGTTTTTT
CDR3aa: CASSERGPNEKLFF
j_gene: TRBJ1-4
v_gene: TRBV9
d_gene: TRBD1
abundance: NA

CDR3nt: TGTGCCGATTCCTGGGACACCCTTAGGGATGGCTACACCTTC
CDR3aa: CADSWDTLRDGYTF
j_gene: TRBJ1-2
v_gene: TRBV6-7
d_gene: NA
abundance: NA

CDR3nt: TGTACCAGCAGCCAAACTTGGGGGCGAGGGGGTGGCTACACCTTC
CDR3aa: CTSSQTWGRGGGYTF
j_gene: TRBJ1-2
v_gene: TRBV14
d_gene: NA
abundance: NA

CDR3nt: TGTGCCAGCTCAGTACAGGGAATCGGAAACACCATATATTTT
CDR3aa: CASSVQGIGNTIYF
j_gene: TRBJ1-3
v_gene: TRBV18
d_gene: NA
abundance: NA

CDR3nt: TGTGCCAGCAGTGAAATGGTAGCGGGGTACCAAGAGACCCAGTACTTC
CDR3aa: CASSEMVAGYQETQYF
j_gene: TRBJ2-5
v_gene: TRBV6-1
d_gene: TRBD2
abundance: NA

CDR3nt: TGTGCCAGCAGCCCAAGACTCTTGAACACTGAAGCTTTCTTT
CDR3aa: CASSPRLLNTEAFF
j_gene: TRBJ1-1
v_gene: TRBV7-6
d_gene: NA
abundance: NA

CDR3nt: TGTGCCAGCAGCTTCATACCGGGACAGGGGAATGGCTACACCTTC
CDR3aa: CASSFIPGQGNGYTF
j_gene: TRBJ1-2
v_gene: TRBV11-2
d_gene: TRBD1
abundance: NA

CDR3nt: TGTGCCAGCAGTTACACAGGGATCACTGAAGCTTTCTTT
CDR3aa: CASSYTGITEAFF
j_gene: TRBJ1-1
v_gene: TRBV6-5
d_gene: NA
abundance: NA

CDR3nt: TGTGCCTGGATTCGAGACAGCCATTCACCCCTCCACTTT
CDR3aa: CAWIRDSHSPLHF
j_gene: TRBJ1-6
v_gene: TRBV30
d_gene: NA
abundance: once

CDR3nt: TGTGCCACCGGGACAGGGTCAAATGGCTACACCTTC
CDR3aa: CATGTGSNGYTF
j_gene: TRBJ1-2
v_gene: TRBV21-1
d_gene: NA
abundance: NA

CDR3nt: TGTGCCAGCAGTTACCGGGACAGGGGACCCTACGAGCAGTACTTC
CDR3aa: CASSYRDRGPYEQYF
j_gene: TRBJ2-7
v_gene: TRBV6-5
d_gene: TRBD1
abundance: NA

CDR3nt: TGTGCCAGCAGCGCCCTACCGGGAAACCAAGAGACCCAGTACTTC
CDR3aa: CASSALPGNQETQYF
j_gene: TRBJ2-5
v_gene: TRBV9
d_gene: NA
abundance: NA

CDR3nt: TGTGCCAGCAGCCCCCGGACAGGGGTTGGTTATGAAAAACTGTTTTTT
CDR3aa: CASSPRTGVGYEKLFF
j_gene: TRBJ1-4
v_gene: TRBV5-6
d_gene: TRBD1
abundance: NA

CDR3nt: TGTGCCAGCAGCTTAGGTACAGGGCGGAATGGCTACACCTTC
CDR3aa: CASSLGTGRNGYTF
j_gene: TRBJ1-2
v_gene: TRBV7-2
d_gene: NA
abundance: once

CDR3nt: TGTGCCAGCAGTTTATTACATCACTCCTACGAGCAGTACTTC
CDR3aa: CASSLLHHSYEQYF
j_gene: TRBJ2-7
v_gene: TRBV28
d_gene: NA
abundance: NA

CDR3nt: TGTGCCAGCAGCTTGTTCGCGGGACTAGCTGGTATGGAGCAGTTCTTC
CDR3aa: CASSLFAGLAGMEQFF
j_gene: TRBJ2-1
v_gene: TRBV5-6
d_gene: TRBD2
abundance: NA

CDR3nt: TGTGCCAGCAGTTTCTTGCCCGGACAGGGGGCTTTTGGCTACACCTTC
CDR3aa: CASSFLPGQGAFGYTF
j_gene: TRBJ1-2
v_gene: TRBV28
d_gene: TRBD1
abundance: once

CDR3nt: TGTGCCAGCATCCCAACAGGGGACACCGGGGAGCTGTTTTTT
CDR3aa: CASIPTGDTGELFF
j_gene: TRBJ2-2
v_gene: TRBV7-9
d_gene: TRBD1
abundance: NA

CDR3nt: TGTGCCAGCAGCCCCAGACTAGCGGTGCGAGAGACCCAGTACTTC
CDR3aa: CASSPRLAVRETQYF
j_gene: TRBJ2-5
v_gene: TRBV5-8
d_gene: TRBD2
abundance: NA

CDR3nt: TGTGCCAGCAGTTTCATGGGGGGGGCAAATGAAAAACTGTTTTTT
CDR3aa: CASSFMGGANEKLFF
j_gene: TRBJ1-4
v_gene: TRBV28
d_gene: NA
abundance: NA